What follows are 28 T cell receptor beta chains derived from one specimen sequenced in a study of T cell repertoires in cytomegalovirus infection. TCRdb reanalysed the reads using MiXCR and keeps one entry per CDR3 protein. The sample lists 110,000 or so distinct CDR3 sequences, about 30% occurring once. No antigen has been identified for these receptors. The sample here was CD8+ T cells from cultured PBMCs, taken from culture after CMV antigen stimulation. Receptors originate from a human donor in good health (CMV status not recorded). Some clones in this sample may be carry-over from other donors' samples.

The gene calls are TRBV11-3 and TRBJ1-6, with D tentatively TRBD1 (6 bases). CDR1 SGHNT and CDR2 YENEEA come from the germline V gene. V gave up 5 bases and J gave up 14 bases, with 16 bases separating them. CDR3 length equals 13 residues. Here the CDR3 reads CASSRDRTATLHF. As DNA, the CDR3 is TGTGCCAGCAGCCGTGACAGGACGGCGACCCTCCACTTT.

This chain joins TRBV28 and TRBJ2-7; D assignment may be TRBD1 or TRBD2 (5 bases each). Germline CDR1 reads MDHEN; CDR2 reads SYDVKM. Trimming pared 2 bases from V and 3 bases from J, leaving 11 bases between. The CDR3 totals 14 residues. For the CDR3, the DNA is TGTGCCAGCAGTTTAAGAGGGGTCCTCTACGAGCAGTACTTC. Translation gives CASSLRGVLYEQYF.

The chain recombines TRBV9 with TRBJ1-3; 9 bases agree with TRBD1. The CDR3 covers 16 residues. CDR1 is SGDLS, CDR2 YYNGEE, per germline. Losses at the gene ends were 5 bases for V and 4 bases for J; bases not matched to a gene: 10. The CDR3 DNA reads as TGTGCCAGCAGTGGAGGCCGGACAGGGGAAGGAAACACCATATATTTT. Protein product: CASSGGRTGEGNTIYF.

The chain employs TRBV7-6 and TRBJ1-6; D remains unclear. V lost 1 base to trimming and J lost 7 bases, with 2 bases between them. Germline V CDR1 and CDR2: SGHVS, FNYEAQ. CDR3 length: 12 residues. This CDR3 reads CASSLENSPLHF. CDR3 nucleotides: TGTGCCAGCAGCTTAGAGAATTCACCCCTCCACTTT.

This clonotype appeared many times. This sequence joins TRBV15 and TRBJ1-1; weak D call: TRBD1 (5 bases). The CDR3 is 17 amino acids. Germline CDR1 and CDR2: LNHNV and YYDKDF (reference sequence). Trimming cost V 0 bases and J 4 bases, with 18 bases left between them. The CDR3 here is CATSRDLGIGALTEAFF. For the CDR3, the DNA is TGTGCCACCAGCAGAGATCTTGGCATAGGGGCCCTCACTGAAGCTTTCTTT.

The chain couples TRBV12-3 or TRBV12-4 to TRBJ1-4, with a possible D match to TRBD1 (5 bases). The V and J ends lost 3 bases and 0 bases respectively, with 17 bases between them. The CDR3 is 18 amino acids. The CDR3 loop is CASSFGLQGGTTNEKLFF. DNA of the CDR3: TGTGCCAGCAGTTTTGGTTTGCAGGGTGGTACAACTAATGAAAAACTGTTTTTT.

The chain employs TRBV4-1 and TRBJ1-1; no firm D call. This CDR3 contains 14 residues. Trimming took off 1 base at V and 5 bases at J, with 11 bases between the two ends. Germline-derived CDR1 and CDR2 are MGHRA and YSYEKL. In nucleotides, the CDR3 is TGCGCCAGCAGCCAAGTAGGGTGGGAGACTGAAGCTTTCTTT. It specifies CASSQVGWETEAFF.

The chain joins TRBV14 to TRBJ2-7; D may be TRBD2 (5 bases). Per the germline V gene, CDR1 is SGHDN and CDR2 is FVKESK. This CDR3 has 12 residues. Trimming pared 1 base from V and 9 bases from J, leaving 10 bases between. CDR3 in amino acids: CASSQGARGQYF. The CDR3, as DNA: TGTGCCAGCAGCCAAGGGGCCCGGGGGCAGTACTTC.

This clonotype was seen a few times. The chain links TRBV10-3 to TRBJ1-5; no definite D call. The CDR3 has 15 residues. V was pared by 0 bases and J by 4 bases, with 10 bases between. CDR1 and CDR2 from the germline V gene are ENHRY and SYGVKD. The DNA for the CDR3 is TGTGCCATCAGTGAGTCGACCGTTAAAAATCAGCCCCAGCATTTT. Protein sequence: CAISESTVKNQPQHF.

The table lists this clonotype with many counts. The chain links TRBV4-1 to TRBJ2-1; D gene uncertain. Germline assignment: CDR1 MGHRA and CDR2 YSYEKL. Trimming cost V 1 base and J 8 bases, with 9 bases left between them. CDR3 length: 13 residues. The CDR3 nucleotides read TGCGCCAGCAGCCAAGGAGGCGGATATGAGCAGTTCTTC. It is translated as CASSQGGGYEQFF.

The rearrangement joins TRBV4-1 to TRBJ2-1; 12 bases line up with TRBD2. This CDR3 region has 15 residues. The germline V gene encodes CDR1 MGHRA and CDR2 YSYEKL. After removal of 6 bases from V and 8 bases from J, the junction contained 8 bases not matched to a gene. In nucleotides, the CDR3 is TGCGCCAGCAGTTATCTAGCGGGGGGGATCGATGAGCAGTTCTTC. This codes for CASSYLAGGIDEQFF.

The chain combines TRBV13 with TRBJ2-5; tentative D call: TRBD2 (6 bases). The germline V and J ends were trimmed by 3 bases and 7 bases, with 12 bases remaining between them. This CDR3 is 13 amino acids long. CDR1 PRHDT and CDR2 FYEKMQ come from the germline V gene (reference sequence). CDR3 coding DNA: TGTGCCAGCAGCTTCGGACTACCAGGGACCCAGTACTTC. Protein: CASSFGLPGTQYF.

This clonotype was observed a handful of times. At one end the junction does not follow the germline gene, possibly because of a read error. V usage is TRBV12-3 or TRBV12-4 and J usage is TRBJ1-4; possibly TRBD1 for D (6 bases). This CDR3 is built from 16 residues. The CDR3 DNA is TGTGCCAGCAGTTCTCTCCGGGGGCTCTCGAACGGTTTTTACTCGTTT. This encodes CASSSLRGLSNGFYSF.

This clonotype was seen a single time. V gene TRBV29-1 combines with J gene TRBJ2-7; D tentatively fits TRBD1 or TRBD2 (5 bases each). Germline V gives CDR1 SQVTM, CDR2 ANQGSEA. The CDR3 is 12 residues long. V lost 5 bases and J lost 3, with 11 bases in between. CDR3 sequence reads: CSVRDGYYEQYF. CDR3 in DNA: TGCAGCGTTAGGGACGGATACTACGAGCAGTACTTC.

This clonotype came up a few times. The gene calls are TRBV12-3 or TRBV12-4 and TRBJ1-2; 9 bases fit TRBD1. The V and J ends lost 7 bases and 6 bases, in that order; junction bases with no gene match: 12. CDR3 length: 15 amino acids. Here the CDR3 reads CASTLAGTGTDGYTF. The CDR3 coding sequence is TGTGCCAGCACCCTAGCCGGGACAGGGACGGATGGCTACACCTTC.

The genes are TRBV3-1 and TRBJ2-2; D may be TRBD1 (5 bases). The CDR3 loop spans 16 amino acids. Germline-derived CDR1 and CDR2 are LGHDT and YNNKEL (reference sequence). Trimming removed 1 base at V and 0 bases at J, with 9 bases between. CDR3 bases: TGTGCCAGCAGCCAAGGGGGCTCCACGAACACCGGGGAGCTGTTTTTT. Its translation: CASSQGGSTNTGELFF.

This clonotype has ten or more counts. The DNA of the CDR3 is TGTGCCAGCAGCTTATTCGGGGGAGGTTGGAATGAGCAGTTCTTC. Amino acid sequence: CASSLFGGGWNEQFF. This rearrangement joins TRBV7-6 to TRBJ2-1; TRBD2 is a possible D gene (6 bases). Trimming pared 2 bases from V and 7 bases from J, leaving 15 bases between. The CDR3 covers 15 residues. Germline lookup yields CDR1 SGHVS and CDR2 FNYEAQ.

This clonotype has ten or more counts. CDR3 in amino acids: CASSAGPMTDTQYF. The CDR3 DNA follows: TGTGCCAGCAGCGCGGGCCCGATGACAGATACGCAGTATTTT. The rearrangement uses TRBV12-3 or TRBV12-4 and TRBJ2-3; D is possibly TRBD2 (5 bases). V was shortened by 6 bases and J by 3 bases, with 13 bases between the two germline ends. CDR3 size: 14 residues.

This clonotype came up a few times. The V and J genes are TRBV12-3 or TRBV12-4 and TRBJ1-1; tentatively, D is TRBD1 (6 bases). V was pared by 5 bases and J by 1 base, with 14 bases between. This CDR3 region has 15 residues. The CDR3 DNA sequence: TGTGCCAGCAGTCCGCGGGGGCGCGGGAACACTGAAGCTTTCTTT. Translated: CASSPRGRGNTEAFF.

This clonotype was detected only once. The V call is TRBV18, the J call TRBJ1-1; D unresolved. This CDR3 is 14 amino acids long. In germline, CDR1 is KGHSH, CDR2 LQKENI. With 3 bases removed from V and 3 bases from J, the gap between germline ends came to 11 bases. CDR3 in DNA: TGTGCCAGCTCACCCCCAATTTCGGACACTGAAGCTTTCTTT. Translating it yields CASSPPISDTEAFF. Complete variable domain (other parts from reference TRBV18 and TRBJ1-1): NAGVMQNPRHLVRRRGQEARLRCSPMKGHSHVYWYRQLPEEGLKFMVYLQKENIIDESGMPKERFSAEFPKEGPSILRIQQVVRGDSAAYFCASSPPISDTEAFFGQGTRLTVV.

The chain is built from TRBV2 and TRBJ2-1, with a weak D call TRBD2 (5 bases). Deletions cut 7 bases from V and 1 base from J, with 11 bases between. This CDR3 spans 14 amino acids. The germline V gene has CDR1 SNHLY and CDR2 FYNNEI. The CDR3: CASTELGSYNEQFF. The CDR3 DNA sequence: TGTGCCAGCACCGAACTAGGGTCCTACAATGAGCAGTTCTTC.

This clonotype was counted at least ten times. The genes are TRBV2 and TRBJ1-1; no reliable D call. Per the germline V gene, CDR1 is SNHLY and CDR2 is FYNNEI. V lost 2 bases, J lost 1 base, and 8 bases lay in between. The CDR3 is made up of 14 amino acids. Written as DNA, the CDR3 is TGTGCCAGCAGTGAAACGCAGGCGAACACTGAAGCTTTCTTT. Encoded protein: CASSETQANTEAFF. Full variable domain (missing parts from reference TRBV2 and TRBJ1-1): EPEVTQTPSHQVTQMGQEVILRCVPISNHLYFYWYRQILGQKVEFLVSFYNNEISEKSEIFDDQFSVERPDGSNFTLKIRSTKLEDSAMYFCASSETQANTEAFFGQGTRLTVV.

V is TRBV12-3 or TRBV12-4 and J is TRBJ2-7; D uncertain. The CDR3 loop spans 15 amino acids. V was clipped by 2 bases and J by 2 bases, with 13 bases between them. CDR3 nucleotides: TGTGCCAGCAGTTTAAACAGTCCCATTCCCTACGAGCAGTACTTC. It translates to CASSLNSPIPYEQYF.

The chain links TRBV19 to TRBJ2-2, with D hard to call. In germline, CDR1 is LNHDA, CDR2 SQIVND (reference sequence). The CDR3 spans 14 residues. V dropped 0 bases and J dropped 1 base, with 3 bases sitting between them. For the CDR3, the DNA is TGTGCCAGTAGTATAGATAGGAACACCGGGGAGCTGTTTTTT. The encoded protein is CASSIDRNTGELFF. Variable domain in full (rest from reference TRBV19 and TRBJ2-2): DGGITQSPKYLFRKEGQNVTLSCEQNLNHDAMYWYRQDPGQGLRLIYYSQIVNDFQKGDIAEGYSVSREKKESFPLTVTSAQKNPTAFYLCASSIDRNTGELFFGEGSRLTVL.

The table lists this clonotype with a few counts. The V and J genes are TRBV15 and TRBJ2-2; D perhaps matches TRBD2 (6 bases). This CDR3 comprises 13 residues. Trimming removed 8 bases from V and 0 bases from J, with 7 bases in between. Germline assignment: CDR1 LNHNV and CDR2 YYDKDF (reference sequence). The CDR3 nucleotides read TGTGCCACCCGGGAGACGAACACCGGGGAGCTGTTTTTT. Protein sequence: CATRETNTGELFF.

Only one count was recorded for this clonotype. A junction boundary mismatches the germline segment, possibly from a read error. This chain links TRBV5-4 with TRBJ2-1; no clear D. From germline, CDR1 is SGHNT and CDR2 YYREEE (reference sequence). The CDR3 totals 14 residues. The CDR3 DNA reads TGTGCCAGCAGCTTGGTAACCGCTGGGAATGAGGAGTTCTTC. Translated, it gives CASSLVTAGNEEFF.

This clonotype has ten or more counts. The CDR3 reads CASRDHEYSNQPQHF. Written as DNA, the CDR3 is TGTGCCAGCCGGGACCATGAGTATAGCAATCAGCCCCAGCATTTT. The gene calls are TRBV7-8 and TRBJ1-5, with a possible D match to TRBD1 (5 bases). The CDR3 contains 15 residues. Germline-derived CDR1 and CDR2 are SGHVS and FQNEAQ. Trimming took 8 bases from V and 0 from J, leaving 14 bases between them.

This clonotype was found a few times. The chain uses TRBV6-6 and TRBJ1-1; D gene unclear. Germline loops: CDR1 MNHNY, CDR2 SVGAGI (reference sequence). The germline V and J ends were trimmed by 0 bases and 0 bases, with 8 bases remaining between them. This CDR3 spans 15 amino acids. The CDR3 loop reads CASSYSRGMNTEAFF. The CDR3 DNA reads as TGTGCCAGCAGTTACTCGAGAGGGATGAACACTGAAGCTTTCTTT.